This is a list of T cell receptor beta chains from one sample in a study of cytomegalovirus exposure and HLA in healthy donors. The method was immunoSEQ multiplex PCR; TCRdb's version includes in-frame clones alone and lacks a portion of them. The sample has some 96,000 clones, roughly four fifths seen once. The sample consisted of PBMCs. The receptor set was obtained from a female donor in good health and CMV-seronegative. Each CDR3 is given with its conserved first and last residue. D genes are given only for firm matches. Size tells how often a clone was seen (once, few, many) or the class of an expanded clone, and some rows leave it out.

J,size,D,V,DNA,CDR3
TRBJ1-6,-,-,TRBV5-1,TGCGCCAGCAGCTTGGCGGGGGGCGCCCTATATAATTCACCCCTCCACTTT,CASSLAGGALYNSPLHF
TRBJ2-2,-,-,TRBV25-1,TGTGCCAGCAGTACCAACGTAGCGAACACCGGGGAGCTGTTTTTT,CASSTNVANTGELFF
TRBJ2-2,-,TRBD1,TRBV19,TGTGCCAGTAGTCGGGGACAGGGGAACACCGGGGAGCTGTTTTTT,CASSRGQGNTGELFF
TRBJ2-7,once,-,TRBV7-9,TGTTCCAGCAGCTCCAGGGCTTCCTACGAGCAGTACTTC,CSSSSRASYEQYF
TRBJ2-3,-,-,TRBV19,TGTGCCAGTAGGCCTTTTTGGGCGGGGGCCTCCACAGATACGCAGTATTTT,CASRPFWAGASTDTQYF
TRBJ2-3,-,TRBD2,TRBV29-1,TGCAGCGCACCCATGACTAGCGGTTACACAGATACGCAGTATTTT,CSAPMTSGYTDTQYF
TRBJ2-3,-,TRBD2,TRBV7-7,TGTGCTAGCAGCGCTGATAGCGGGGGCCCCACAGATACGCAGTATTTT,CASSADSGGPTDTQYF
TRBJ2-6,-,-,TRBV7-2,TGTGCCAAAGGGGCCAACTCTGGGGCCAACGTCCTGACTTTC,CAKGANSGANVLTF
TRBJ2-7,-,TRBD2,TRBV6-1,TGTGCCAGCAGACTAGCGGGAGAGGGCTACGAGCAGTACTTC,CASRLAGEGYEQYF
TRBJ2-7,-,TRBD1,TRBV6-6,TGTGCCAGCAGTTACAGGGACAGGGGTACCTACGAGCAGTACTTC,CASSYRDRGTYEQYF
TRBJ2-7,once,TRBD1,TRBV7-6,TGTGCCAGCAGCTTAGTCCCAGGGGACAGCTCCTACGAGCAGTACTTC,CASSLVPGDSSYEQYF
TRBJ1-5,-,TRBD1,TRBV6-1,TGTGCCAGCAGTGAAGGGGACAGGGGCCGCAATCAGCCCCAGCATTTT,CASSEGDRGRNQPQHF
TRBJ2-7,-,-,TRBV19,TGTGCCAGTAGTATAGAACAGGGCCCCTACGAGCAGTACTTC,CASSIEQGPYEQYF
TRBJ1-5,-,TRBD1,TRBV6-5,TGTGCCAGCAGGCGGGACAGGGGGCCCAATCAGCCCCAGCATTTT,CASRRDRGPNQPQHF
TRBJ1-3,-,-,TRBV29-1,TGCAGCGTTGGAGGACTCTTTGGAAACACCATATATTTT,CSVGGLFGNTIYF
TRBJ2-7,-,-,TRBV9,TGTGCCAGCAGCGTAGCGCCGGGCGTAGCGGTCTACGAGCAGTACTTC,CASSVAPGVAVYEQYF
TRBJ2-5,-,-,TRBV9,TGTGCCAGCACCTTGGGTGGGGGCCATCAAGAGACCCAGTACTTC,CASTLGGGHQETQYF
TRBJ2-3,-,TRBD2,TRBV7-3,TGTGCCAGCAGCCGTAGCGGGGGCAGGAGACTATACACAGATACGCAGTATTTT,CASSRSGGRRLYTDTQYF
TRBJ2-3,once,-,TRBV6-1,TGTGCCAGCATAAAACAGCCCACAGATACGCAGTATTTT,CASIKQPTDTQYF
TRBJ2-1,few,TRBD2,TRBV7-8,TGTGCCAGCAGCTACCTGCCTAGCGGAAGGGTAGTCAATGAGCAGTTCTTC,CASSYLPSGRVVNEQFF
TRBJ2-3,-,TRBD1,TRBV28,TGTGCCAGCACCGAACTGACAGGGGGTGTCACAGATACGCAGTATTTT,CASTELTGGVTDTQYF
TRBJ2-7,few,-,TRBV6-6,TGTGCCAGCAGCCCTCTTGGGGGCGAGCAGTACTTC,CASSPLGGEQYF
TRBJ1-2,-,TRBD1,TRBV4-3,TGCGCCAGCAGCCTCCGGGACAGGGATCCGCTATGGCTGGGCACCTTC,CASSLRDRDPLWLGTF
TRBJ1-1,few,-,TRBV15,TGTGCCACCAGCAGAGGAGAAAATGATAACACTGAAGCTTTCTTT,CATSRGENDNTEAFF
TRBJ2-5,-,TRBD2,TRBV9,TGTGCCAGCAGCAAAAGCAGCGGGGGGGAAGAGACCCAGTACTTC,CASSKSSGGEETQYF
TRBJ1-2,-,TRBD1,TRBV4-1,TGCGCCAGCAGCCTCGGGACAGGGCCCTACACCTTC,CASSLGTGPYTF
TRBJ2-7,-,TRBD2,TRBV7-2,TGTGCCAGCAGCTTGATGACTAGCGGGGGGTACGAGCAGTACTTC,CASSLMTSGGYEQYF
TRBJ1-2,-,TRBD1,TRBV7-9,TGTGCCAGCAGCCCGGCGGGACAGGGGCCCGGCTACACCTTC,CASSPAGQGPGYTF
TRBJ1-5,-,TRBD1,TRBV28,TGTGCCAGCAGTTTAGGGACAGTGTATAGCAATCAGCCCCAGCATTTT,CASSLGTVYSNQPQHF
TRBJ2-1,-,TRBD2,TRBV10-3,TGTGCCATCAGTGAGTCGGGGGGGGAGGTCTACAATGAGCAGTTCTTC,CAISESGGEVYNEQFF
TRBJ1-6,-,-,TRBV6-5,TGTGCCAGCAGTTACTCGGGGGGACGGAATTCACCCCTCCACTTT,CASSYSGGRNSPLHF
TRBJ1-2,-,-,TRBV27,TGTGCCAGCAGCCCTCAGGTTAGTAACTATGGCTACACCTTC,CASSPQVSNYGYTF
TRBJ1-5,few,-,TRBV27,TGTGCCAGCAGTTTACAGGGGTATAGCAATCAGCCCCAGCATTTT,CASSLQGYSNQPQHF
TRBJ1-1,-,-,TRBV7-3,TGTGCCAGCAGCTTGGGCGGGAGGACTGAAGCTTTCTTT,CASSLGGRTEAFF
TRBJ2-2,-,TRBD2,TRBV11-2,TGTGCCAGCAGCTCCCCTCGACTAGCGGGAGTGACCGGGGAGCTGTTTTTT,CASSSPRLAGVTGELFF
TRBJ1-1,-,TRBD1,TRBV4-3,TGCGCCAGCAGCCAATCAGACAGGGGGAACACTGAAGCTTTCTTT,CASSQSDRGNTEAFF
TRBJ2-6,-,TRBD1,TRBV19,TGTGCCAGTAGTATAGGGAACAGGGGCCTCTCTGGGGCCAACGTCCTGACTTTC,CASSIGNRGLSGANVLTF
TRBJ2-1,-,TRBD2,TRBV7-3,TGTGCCAGCAGCCAAAGACTAGCGGGGGGGGGCAATGAGCAGTTCTTC,CASSQRLAGGGNEQFF
TRBJ1-5,-,-,TRBV4-1,TGCGCCAGCAGCCAAGCTGCGAGCAATCAGCCCCAGCATTTT,CASSQAASNQPQHF
TRBJ2-5,-,TRBD1,TRBV19,TGTGCCACTTGGGACAGACAAGAGACCCAGTACTTC,CATWDRQETQYF
TRBJ1-2,-,TRBD1,TRBV7-6,TGTGCCAGCAGCTTGGATGGCAGGGGGGCCTATGGCTACACCTTC,CASSLDGRGAYGYTF
TRBJ2-1,-,TRBD2,TRBV4-2,TGTGCCAGCAGCCAAGATATGGGCGGGAGTGTTTATGAGCAGTTCTTC,CASSQDMGGSVYEQFF
TRBJ1-6,-,-,TRBV25-1,TGTGCCAGCAGTGATAGTGGTTATTGGAGGGGATCACCCCTCCACTTT,CASSDSGYWRGSPLHF